The 2 T cell receptor beta chains reported below all come from one sample, sequenced in a study of blood T cell repertoires in COVID-19. Assay: immunoSEQ multiplex PCR; the TCRdb copy retains only in-frame clones and omits some. The sample has 95,000 to 120,000 clones, 80% to 90% seen once. The specimen was peripheral blood. The receptors come from a woman in her 50s with acute or convalescent COVID-19.

The chain employs TRBV27 and TRBJ2-1, with TRBD2 matching over 9 bases. The J segment lost 2 bases and the V segment lost 2 bases, leaving 1 base of the junction unmatched. Germline-derived CDR1 and CDR2 are MNHEY and SMNVEV (reference sequence). The CDR3 has 15 residues. CDR3 coding DNA: TGTGCCAGCAGTTTAGGCGGGGGGGCCTACAATGAGCAGTTCTTC. It yields the protein CASSLGGGAYNEQFF.

CDR3 in amino acids: CATSDPDKRAFF. Here the CDR3 DNA reads TGTGCCACCAGTGATCCGGACAAGAGAGCTTTCTTT. This chain connects TRBV24-1 to TRBJ1-1, with D perhaps TRBD1 (5 bases). Germline V gene data show CDR1 as KGHDR and CDR2 as SFDVKD. This CDR3 is built from 12 residues. Trimming pared 3 bases from V and 10 bases from J, leaving 11 bases between.